This TCR beta chain was sequenced in a study of Ad26.COV2.S vaccination and SARS-CoV-2 variants. Study details: By the intramuscular route, Ad26.COV2.S was given once, or twice 56 days apart.

As concerns this clone: Antigen specificity is unknown.

The method was immunoSEQ multiplex PCR; TCRdb's version includes in-frame clones alone and lacks a portion of them. The repertoire holds around 310,000 clones, with 85% to 90% as singletons. The V gene's germline CDR1 is KGHSH and CDR2 LQKENI. The V end lost 3 bases, the J end lost 10 bases, and 13 bases lay between the germline ends. The CDR3 extends over 13 amino acids. Points from the study as a whole: TCR breadth and depth estimates may have understated total T cell responses.

Indicated treatment: roughly 18 received Ad26.COV2.S at low or high dose, single or two shots; roughly 5 received placebo; per-sample allocation not given. Vaccine and placebo recipients were sampled on day 63 after the first injection. The chain is built from TRBV18 and TRBJ2-1; D is undetermined. The source material was peripheral blood, sampled in a trial of Ad26.COV2.S vaccine versus placebo. The TCR was taken from a person between 18 and 65 years old who received the Ad26.COV2.S COVID-19 vaccine or a placebo. The CDR3 DNA reads as TGTGCCAGCTCACCGATGCAAGAGGTCGAGCAGTTCTTC. Translating gives CASSPMQEVEQFF.